These T cell receptor beta chains were read from a single sample in a study of T cells in Graves' hyperthyroidism and ophthalmopathy. TCRdb analysed the multiplex PCR reads with MiXCR anew, one entry per CDR3 protein. The table has about 400,000 distinct CDR3 sequences, roughly 15% seen once. The sequenced sample was blood. These receptor sequences come from a woman younger than 30 with Graves' hyperthyroidism. Each CDR3 is given with its conserved first and last residue. A D gene is named only where the DNA matches it firmly. Clone size is not always given. Where it is, it says once, few, many or a class for expanded clones.

v_call	clone_size	d_call	j_call	cdr3_nt	cdr3_aa
TRBV30	NA	NA	TRBJ2-1	TGTGCCCGAGGGGAGAATGAGCAGTTCTTC	CARGENEQFF
TRBV6-2/TRBV6-3	many	TRBD1	TRBJ2-7	TGTGCCAGCAGTCCGCGAACCGGGACAGACTACGAGCAGTACTTC	CASSPRTGTDYEQYF
TRBV9	NA	NA	TRBJ2-2	TGTGCCAGCAGCGTAGATCCCCAGGTACACGGGGAGCTGTTTTTT	CASSVDPQVHGELFF
TRBV20-1	many	NA	TRBJ2-1	TGCAGTGCCCCCCAGGGTTACAATGAGCAGTTCTTC	CSAPQGYNEQFF
TRBV7-2	many	TRBD1	TRBJ1-4	TGTGCCAGCAGCTTAGCGACAGGGGCTAATGAAAAACTGTTTTTT	CASSLATGANEKLFF
TRBV30	NA	TRBD1	TRBJ1-6	TGTGCCTGGAGTGTCTTACTGGGACAGGCCAATTCACCCCTCCACTTT	CAWSVLLGQANSPLHF
TRBV12-3/TRBV12-4	NA	NA	TRBJ2-7	TGTGCGACACGTCGGGGGAACTCCTACGAGCAGTACTTC	CATRRGNSYEQYF
TRBV19	NA	NA	TRBJ2-1	TGTGCCAGTAGTATGGTTGTGGGAGGTTCCTACAATGAGCAGTTCTTC	CASSMVVGGSYNEQFF
TRBV6-2/TRBV6-3	NA	TRBD2	TRBJ2-3	TGTGCCAGCAGTTACCGGCGGGAGGCCATCCGTGGTTTCACAGATACGCAGTATTTT	CASSYRREAIRGFTDTQYF
TRBV5-1	many	TRBD1	TRBJ2-3	TGCGCCAGCAGCTATGGACAGGGGGCAAGGGCAGATACGCAGTATTTT	CASSYGQGARADTQYF
TRBV9	once	TRBD1	TRBJ2-3	TGTGCCAGCAGCGGCGGGACAGGGGGAGATACGCAGTATTTT	CASSGGTGGDTQYF
TRBV6-5	NA	NA	TRBJ2-2	TGTGCCAGCAGTTACGCCAGGTGGACCGGGGAGCTGTTTTTT	CASSYARWTGELFF
TRBV11-2	NA	NA	TRBJ2-6	TGTGCCAGCAGCTTAGTACTGGGAGCCAACGTCCTGACTTTC	CASSLVLGANVLTF
TRBV10-2	many	NA	TRBJ1-1	TGCGCCAGCAGTTCACAGACTGAAGCTTTCTTT	CASSSQTEAFF
TRBV9	many	TRBD1	TRBJ2-1	TGTGCCAGCAGCGTGACAGGGGTTGGTGAGCAGTTCTTC	CASSVTGVGEQFF
TRBV2	few	NA	TRBJ1-4	TGTGCCAGCTGCCAGGACGGGGCTGAAAAACTGTTTTTT	CASCQDGAEKLFF
TRBV7-2	many	NA	TRBJ1-2	TGTGCCAGCAGCTTAGAAACGTTTAACTATGGCTACACCTTC	CASSLETFNYGYTF
TRBV20-1	many	TRBD2	TRBJ2-4	TGCAGTGCTAGGATACTAGCGTCGGCCAAAAACATTCAGTACTTC	CSARILASAKNIQYF
TRBV7-9	few	NA	TRBJ2-7	TGTGCCAGCAACAATAGGCGCTGGGGGAGTGGAGAAAACTACGAGCAGTACTTC	CASNNRRWGSGENYEQYF
TRBV7-3	many	NA	TRBJ1-1	TGTGCCAGCAGCTTAACGCCCGGGATTACTGAAGCTTTCTTT	CASSLTPGITEAFF
TRBV7-9	NA	TRBD2	TRBJ2-3	TGTGCCAGCAGCTTATTAGGCGCAGGCCTAGCGGGATCGAGAAGCACAGATACGCAGTATTTT	CASSLLGAGLAGSRSTDTQYF
TRBV28	few	NA	TRBJ2-7	TGTGCCAGCAGTCAGTCAGCATACGAGCAGTACTTC	CASSQSAYEQYF